One sample yielded the 17 T cell receptor beta chains listed below, sequenced in a study of T cell responses to AZD1222 COVID-19 vaccine (dated by TCRdb to the early 2020s). The method was the immunoSEQ multiplex PCR assay. In TCRdb, the immuneACCESS table is reduced to in-frame sequences with V and J assigned. These tables do not hold every clone; where another copy was compared, an unresolved V gene accounts for under half, and the others remain unexplained. This sample lists approximately 180,000 clones; approximately 90% were detected once. The top ten constitute 2.6% of the sample. The time point label corresponds to: baseline before first vaccination. Sequencing used peripheral blood, obtained on day 0 of AZD1222 vaccination. These receptors all come from an adult in good health.

V usage is TRBV5-6 and J usage is TRBJ2-1; D is unclear. Germline V CDR1 and CDR2: SGHDT, YYEEEE. V was clipped by 5 bases and J by 0 bases, with 12 bases between them. The CDR3 has 15 residues. CDR3 coding DNA: TGTGCCAGCAGGCCGGGCAATCCCTCCTACAATGAGCAGTTCTTC. Protein product: CASRPGNPSYNEQFF.

The V gene is TRBV2, the J gene TRBJ2-1; 8 bases match TRBD1. Germline V gene sequence: CDR1 SNHLY, CDR2 FYNNEI. The CDR3 contains 15 residues. With V trimmed by 6 bases and J by 7 bases, 11 bases remained unmatched. CDR3 DNA: TGTGCCAGCAGCGCCCGTTCGGACAGGGAAAATGAGCAGTTCTTC. It specifies CASSARSDRENEQFF.

The gene calls are TRBV29-1 and TRBJ2-7, with 7 positions matching TRBD1. Germline V gene data show CDR1 as SQVTM and CDR2 as ANQGSEA. The CDR3 covers 13 residues. Losses at the gene ends were 3 bases for V and 1 base for J; bases not matched to a gene: 3. The CDR3, as DNA: TGCAGCGTTGATGGGACAGAGTCCTACGAGCAGTACTTC. Amino acid sequence: CSVDGTESYEQYF.

The genes are TRBV9 and TRBJ2-7, with no clear D. The CDR3 loop spans 14 amino acids. Trimming removed 0 bases from V and 1 base from J, with 8 bases in between. Germline CDR1 is SGDLS and CDR2 is YYNGEE. CDR3 sequence reads: CASSVEQSSYEQYF. Here the CDR3 DNA reads TGTGCCAGCAGCGTAGAACAGAGTTCCTACGAGCAGTACTTC. Combining the CDR3 with reference TRBV9 and TRBJ2-7 gives the whole variable domain DSGVTQTPKHLITATGQRVTLRCSPRSGDLSVYWYQQSLDQGLQFLIQYYNGEERAKGNILERFSAQQFPDLHSELNLSSLELGDSALYFCASSVEQSSYEQYFGPGTRLTVT.

The V gene is TRBV19, the J gene TRBJ2-3; D perhaps matches TRBD2 (6 bases). Germline V gene sequence: CDR1 LNHDA, CDR2 SQIVND (reference sequence). V was clipped by 5 bases and J by 2 bases, with 20 bases between them. The CDR3 consists of 17 residues. The CDR3 DNA reads TGTGCCAGTAGTGGAGCGGGTGGTTGGACTCCCACAGATACGCAGTATTTT. Amino acids: CASSGAGGWTPTDTQYF.

V gene TRBV7-9 combines with J gene TRBJ1-2; 7 nucleotides match TRBD1. The junction had 9 bases not matched to a gene; V was cut back by 1 base and J by 4 bases. This CDR3 is 16 amino acids long. The germline CDR1 and CDR2 sequences are SEHNR and FQNEAQ (reference sequence). The CDR3 protein is CASSLGGGDRAYGYTF. CDR3 sequence (DNA): TGTGCCAGCAGCTTAGGCGGGGGCGACAGGGCCTATGGCTACACCTTC.

The chain recombines TRBV13 with TRBJ2-1; D is perhaps TRBD2 (6 bases). Trimming removed 8 bases at V and 0 bases at J, with 11 bases between. CDR1 is PRHDT and CDR2 is FYEKMQ in the germline V gene (reference sequence). The CDR3 covers 14 residues. The CDR3 protein is CASSLAASYNEQFF. The CDR3 region has the DNA TGTGCCAGCTCATTAGCGGCCTCCTACAATGAGCAGTTCTTC.

The chain joins TRBV14 to TRBJ2-1; 9 bases match TRBD2. This CDR3 comprises 15 residues. V shed 3 bases and J 1 base; nucleotides not matched to a gene: 1. The germline gives CDR1 SGHDN, CDR2 FVKESK. The CDR3, as DNA: TGTGCCAGCAGCCAGGGACTAGCTTCCTACAATGAGCAGTTCTTC. Translation: CASSQGLASYNEQFF.

This rearrangement joins TRBV4-1 to TRBJ2-1; D is unclear. There are 12 residues in the CDR3. The germline V gene has CDR1 MGHRA and CDR2 YSYEKL. Trimming left V 3 bases short and J 4 bases short, with 4 bases between. Here the CDR3 DNA reads TGCGCCAGCAGCCACGGGTACAATGAGCAGTTCTTC. Translating it yields CASSHGYNEQFF.

In DNA form, the CDR3 reads TGTGCCAGCAGCTTCGGACAGGATGGCTACACCTTC. Translating it yields CASSFGQDGYTF. V usage is TRBV5-4 and J usage is TRBJ1-2; 7 nucleotides match TRBD1. After removal of 2 bases from V and 6 bases from J, the junction contained 1 base not matched to a gene. CDR1 and CDR2 (germline): SGHNT, YYREEE (reference sequence). The CDR3 is made up of 12 amino acids.

The V and J genes are TRBV7-2 and TRBJ2-3, with unresolved D. Looked up from germline, CDR1 is SGHTA and CDR2 is FQGNSA. CDR3 size: 15 residues. The V end lost 4 bases, the J end lost 0 bases, and 11 bases lay between the germline ends. CDR3 sequence reads: CASSSWKVSTDTQYF. DNA of the CDR3: TGTGCCAGCAGCTCCTGGAAGGTTAGCACAGATACGCAGTATTTT. The full variable domain, in which reference TRBV7-2 and TRBJ2-3 provide the parts outside the CDR3, is GAGVSQSPSNKVTEKGKDVELRCDPISGHTALYWYRQSLGQGLEFLIYFQGNSAPDKSGLPSDRFSAERTGGSVSTLTIQRTQQEDSAVYLCASSSWKVSTDTQYFGPGTRLTVL.

V usage is TRBV5-4 and J usage is TRBJ1-6, with D unresolved. Germline V gives CDR1 SGHNT, CDR2 YYREEE (reference sequence). V was pared by 2 bases and J by 5 bases, with 11 bases between. The CDR3 consists of 15 residues. The CDR3 DNA is TGTGCCAGCAGCTTAGGATCAAGCCATAATTCACCCCTCCACTTT. The encoded protein is CASSLGSSHNSPLHF.

The chain carries TRBV6-1 and TRBJ2-1, with D perhaps TRBD1 (6 bases). Trimming stripped 0 bases from V and 7 bases from J, with 13 bases between. Per the germline V gene, CDR1 is MNHNS and CDR2 is SASEGT. This CDR3 is built from 15 residues. The CDR3: CASSEAQGWNNEQFF. CDR3 DNA: TGTGCCAGCAGTGAAGCGCAGGGGTGGAATAATGAGCAGTTCTTC.

This clone is a singleton in its sample. The chain carries TRBV7-9 and TRBJ1-5, with D unresolved. Per germline, CDR1 SEHNR and CDR2 FQNEAQ (reference sequence). The CDR3 spans 14 residues. V lost 5 bases and J lost 1, with 9 bases in between. CDR3 in amino acids: CASSPIPSNQPQHF. CDR3 coding DNA: TGTGCCAGCAGCCCCATTCCGAGCAATCAGCCCCAGCATTTT.

The chain recombines TRBV7-6 with TRBJ2-7; TRBD2 matches at 13 bases. Per germline, CDR1 SGHVS and CDR2 FNYEAQ. The V segment lost 5 bases and the J segment 1 base; nucleotides outside the gene matches: 5. The CDR3 is 16 residues long. The CDR3 sequence is CASSARLAGGSYEQYF. The DNA of the CDR3 is TGTGCCAGCAGCGCTCGACTAGCGGGAGGATCCTACGAGCAGTACTTC.

The V and J genes are TRBV11-2 and TRBJ1-3; D uncertain. Looked up from germline, CDR1 is SGHAT and CDR2 is FQNNGV. The CDR3 sequence is 16 residues long. V was pared by 1 base and J by 2 bases, with 12 bases between. The CDR3 is CASSLVGGSAGNTIYF. CDR3 nucleotides: TGTGCCAGCAGCTTAGTTGGTGGGAGTGCTGGAAACACCATATATTTT.

In this sample, this clone turned up a few times. The rearrangement joins TRBV14 to TRBJ1-6; tentatively, D is TRBD1 (5 bases). Between the trimmed V and J ends, which lost 5 bases and 7 bases, there was a span of 15 bases. The CDR3 extends over 15 amino acids. Per the germline V gene, CDR1 is SGHDN and CDR2 is FVKESK. The CDR3 nucleotides are TGTGCCAGCAGCATCGGTTCAGGGAAAAATTCACCCCTCCACTTT. Translating it yields CASSIGSGKNSPLHF. The full variable domain, with the rest looked up from reference TRBV14 and TRBJ1-6, is EAGVTQFPSHSVIEKGQTVTLRCDPISGHDNLYWYRRVMGKEIKFLLHFVKESKQDESGMPNNRFLAERTGGTYSTLKVQPAELEDSGVYFCASSIGSGKNSPLHFGNGTRLTVT.